The 8 T cell receptor beta chains given below trace back to one sample, sequenced in a study of identical twins. TCRdb ran MiXCR on the 5' RACE reads and lists one entry per CDR3 protein. The sample comprises 460,000 or so distinct CDR3 sequences, 12% to 15% of which are singletons, and over 0.5% rests with the top ten. These data also featured in a second study, about yellow fever vaccine responses in identical twins.

Sequences were obtained from CD4+ T cells sorted from blood. All receptors come from a woman aged 18-30 years in good health.

The chain joins TRBV18 to TRBJ1-6; D call uncertain. Trimming shortened V by 3 bases and J by 10 bases, and 22 bases separated the two germline ends. This CDR3 comprises 17 residues. Germline CDR1 KGHSH, CDR2 LQKENI. In nucleotides, the CDR3 is TGTGCCAGCTCACCTTCGATAGGCCAGTCTAAGGACTCACCCCTCCACTTT. It yields the protein CASSPSIGQSKDSPLHF.

In regard to this clonotype: One base away lies a much larger clone, so this may be a sequencing read error. The chain recombines TRBV7-2 with TRBJ2-7; possible D gene TRBD1, 6 bases. Germline V gives CDR1 SGHTA, CDR2 FQGNSA. The CDR3 is 14 residues long. V lost 1 base and J 0 bases, leaving 7 bases between the germline ends. The CDR3 here is CASSLGGPSYEQYF. For the CDR3, the DNA is TGTGCCAGCAGCTTAGGGGGGCCCTCCTACGAGCAGTACTTC.

This clonotype was counted a few times. The chain employs TRBV2 and TRBJ2-1; D is uncertain. The CDR3 covers 12 residues. CDR1 is SNHLY and CDR2 is FYNNEI in the germline V gene. V lost 4 bases and J 4 bases, leaving 5 bases between the germline ends. CDR3 sequence: CASSGLYNEQFF. The CDR3 DNA is TGTGCCAGCAGTGGTCTGTACAATGAGCAGTTCTTC.

CDR3 loop: CSARSGLAGGLSQGTQYF. CDR3 DNA sequence: TGCAGTGCTAGATCTGGACTAGCGGGGGGCCTATCACAAGGAACCCAGTACTTC. This chain connects TRBV20-1 to TRBJ2-5, with 14 bases aligning to TRBD2. The CDR3 consists of 18 residues. Losses at the gene ends were 2 bases for V and 8 bases for J; bases not matched to a gene: 16. Germline CDR1 is DFQATT and CDR2 is SNEGSKA (reference sequence).

The chain employs TRBV12-3 or TRBV12-4 and TRBJ2-5; D not certain. V was shortened by 4 bases and J by 5 bases, with 11 bases between the two germline ends. The CDR3 sequence is 13 residues long. The CDR3 coding sequence is TGTGCCAGCAGTTCCCTAAAGTCCGAGACCCAGTACTTC. It yields the protein CASSSLKSETQYF.

The chain is built from TRBV7-6 and TRBJ2-2; 7 positions match TRBD1. Germline V gene lookup returns CDR1 SGHVS and CDR2 FNYEAQ. The V and J ends lost 1 base and 6 bases, in that order; junction bases with no gene match: 5. CDR3 length: 15 amino acids. The CDR3 loop reads CASSLVPQGSGELFF. CDR3 in DNA: TGTGCCAGCAGCTTAGTCCCACAGGGGTCCGGGGAGCTGTTTTTT.

The chain is built from TRBV2 and TRBJ2-3; D is tentatively TRBD1 or TRBD2 (5 bases each). The V gene lost 6 bases and the J gene lost 1 base, with 14 bases spanning the gap. Germline loops: CDR1 SNHLY, CDR2 FYNNEI. The CDR3 loop spans 15 amino acids. CDR3 bases: TGTGCCAGCAGGATGCAGGGTAGCGGCACAGATACGCAGTATTTT. Its translation: CASRMQGSGTDTQYF.

This chain uses TRBV12-3 or TRBV12-4 with TRBJ2-3; 12 bases are shared with TRBD2. The CDR3 has 15 residues. J was trimmed by 7 bases and V by 1 base; bases with no gene match: 3. The DNA of the CDR3 is TGTGCCAGCAGTTTAGGGACTAGCGGGACTAATACGCAGTATTTT. Its translation is CASSLGTSGTNTQYF.